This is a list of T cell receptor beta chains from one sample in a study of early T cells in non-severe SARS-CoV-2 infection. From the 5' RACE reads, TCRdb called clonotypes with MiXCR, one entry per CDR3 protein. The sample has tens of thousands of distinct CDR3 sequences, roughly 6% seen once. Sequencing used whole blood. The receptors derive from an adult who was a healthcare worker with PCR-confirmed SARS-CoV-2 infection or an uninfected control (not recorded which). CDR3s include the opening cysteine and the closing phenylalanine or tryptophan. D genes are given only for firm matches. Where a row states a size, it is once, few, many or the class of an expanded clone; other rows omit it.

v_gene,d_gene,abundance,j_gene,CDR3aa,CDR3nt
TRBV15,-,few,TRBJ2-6,CATSRSQGSGANVLTF,TGTGCCACCAGCAGATCTCAGGGTTCGGGGGCCAACGTCCTGACTTTC
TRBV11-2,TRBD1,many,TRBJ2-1,CASSLLRTGNNEQFF,TGTGCCAGCAGCCTCCTTCGGACAGGGAACAATGAGCAGTTCTTC
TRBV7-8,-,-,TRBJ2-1,CASSPRGEQFF,TGTGCCAGCAGCCCCAGAGGCGAGCAGTTCTTC
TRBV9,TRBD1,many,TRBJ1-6,CASSVGQGQGSPLHF,TGTGCCAGCAGCGTCGGACAGGGGCAAGGATCACCCCTCCACTTT
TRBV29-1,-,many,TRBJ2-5,CSVLGPKETQYF,TGCAGCGTTTTGGGCCCAAAAGAGACCCAGTACTTC
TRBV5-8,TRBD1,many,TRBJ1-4,CASSSGQATNEKLFF,TGTGCCAGCAGCTCGGGACAGGCAACTAATGAAAAACTGTTTTTT
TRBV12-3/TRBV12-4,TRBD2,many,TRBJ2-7,CASSPGGSAYEQYF,TGTGCCAGCAGCCCCGGGGGGTCGGCCTACGAGCAGTACTTC
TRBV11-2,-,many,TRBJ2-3,CASSLGSAYILTDTQYF,TGTGCCAGCAGCTTAGGTTCGGCGTACATTCTGACAGATACGCAGTATTTT
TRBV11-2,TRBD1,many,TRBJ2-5,CASSLGDRGETQYF,TGTGCCAGCAGCTTAGGGGACAGGGGTGAGACCCAGTACTTC
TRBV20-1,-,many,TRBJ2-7,CSASEGPSYEQYF,TGCAGTGCATCCGAGGGTCCCTCCTACGAGCAGTACTTC
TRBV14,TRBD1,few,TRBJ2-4,CASSPGQVKNIQYF,TGTGCCAGCAGCCCGGGACAGGTTAAAAACATTCAGTACTTC
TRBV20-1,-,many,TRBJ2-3,CSARDGGSWDTDTQYF,TGCAGTGCTAGAGATGGGGGTAGCTGGGACACAGATACGCAGTATTTT
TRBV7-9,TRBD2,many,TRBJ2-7,CASSESGREFGEQYF,TGTGCCAGCAGCGAGTCGGGGCGGGAGTTTGGAGAGCAGTACTTC
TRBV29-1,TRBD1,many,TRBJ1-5,CSVARSTGATDQPQHF,TGCAGCGTTGCACGCTCGACAGGGGCGACCGATCAGCCCCAGCATTTT
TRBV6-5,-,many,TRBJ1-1,CATHKFGTEAFF,TGTGCCACTCACAAGTTCGGCACTGAAGCTTTCTTT
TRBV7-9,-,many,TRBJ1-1,CASSWGTEAFF,TGTGCCAGCAGCTGGGGCACTGAAGCTTTCTTT
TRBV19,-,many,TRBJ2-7,CASSEQPGPLGEQYF,TGTGCCAGTAGTGAACAACCCGGGCCCCTGGGCGAGCAGTACTTC
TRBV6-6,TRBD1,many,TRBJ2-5,CASSSLGDSQETQYF,TGTGCCAGCAGCTCACTGGGGGACAGCCAAGAGACCCAGTACTTC
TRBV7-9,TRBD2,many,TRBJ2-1,CASSLALAGGSYNEQFF,TGTGCCAGCAGCTTAGCTCTAGCGGGAGGGTCCTACAATGAGCAGTTCTTC
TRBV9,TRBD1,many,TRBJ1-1,CASSVPGQGFATEAFF,TGTGCCAGCAGCGTACCCGGACAGGGTTTTGCCACTGAAGCTTTCTTT
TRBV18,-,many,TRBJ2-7,CASSPQADGWEQYF,TGTGCCAGCTCACCACAAGCGGACGGGTGGGAGCAGTACTTC
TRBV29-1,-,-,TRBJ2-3,CSVDGADPRADTQYF,TGCAGCGTTGACGGGGCGGACCCGAGGGCAGATACGCAGTATTTT